Listed below are T cell receptor beta chains from one sample, sequenced in a study of identical twins. TCRdb used MiXCR to reprocess the 5' RACE reads, holding one entry per CDR3 protein. Here the sample spans hundreds of thousands of distinct CDR3 sequences, around 22% being singletons. The same data also went into a second study, on yellow fever vaccine responses in identical twins.

The sequencing sample was made of CD4+ T cells sorted from blood. The receptors here all came from a woman aged 18-29 years in good health. CDR3s include the opening cysteine and the closing phenylalanine or tryptophan. D genes are given only for firm matches. Size is omitted from some rows. Given values are once, few, many or a class for expanded clones.

cdr3_nt cdr3_aa v_call clone_size j_call d_call
TGTGCCAGCAGCGACAGTTTCCAAGAGACCCAGTACTTC CASSDSFQETQYF TRBV12-3/TRBV12-4 . TRBJ2-5 .
TGTGCCAGCAGCTTCGGGGGACAGAACACTGAAGCTTTCTTT CASSFGGQNTEAFF TRBV11-1 . TRBJ1-1 .
TGTGCCAGCAGCCATGCAGGACATACGCAGTATTTT CASSHAGHTQYF TRBV3-1 . TRBJ2-3 .
TGTGCCAGCAGTTCGGACTTCCAAGCCTACAATGAGCAGTTCTTC CASSSDFQAYNEQFF TRBV7-2 . TRBJ2-1 .
TGTGCCACCGCCGGACTAGCGGGAACCGGGGAGCTGTTTTTT CATAGLAGTGELFF TRBV27 few TRBJ2-2 TRBD2
TGTGCCAGCTCACCATTGCTGATAGCGGGAGACACCGGGGAGCTGTTTTTT CASSPLLIAGDTGELFF TRBV18 . TRBJ2-2 TRBD2
TGCGCCAGCAGCCGCCAGTCTAGGGGTATAGAGACCCAGTACTTC CASSRQSRGIETQYF TRBV5-1 few TRBJ2-5 .
TGCGCCAGCAGCTGGTGGGGGGTCTACGAGCAGTACTTC CASSWWGVYEQYF TRBV5-1 . TRBJ2-7 .
TGTGCCAGCAGTTACTCGAGGGCTGGAAACACCATATATTTT CASSYSRAGNTIYF TRBV6-5 many TRBJ1-3 .
TGTGCCAGCAGTTTTTCTGGACTAGCGGGAGTTGCAGATACGCAGTATTTT CASSFSGLAGVADTQYF TRBV28 . TRBJ2-3 TRBD2
TGCAGTGCTAGACGGGGGTCCTACGAGCAGTACTTC CSARRGSYEQYF TRBV20-1 few TRBJ2-7 .
TGTGCCAGCCGCGGCCCGGGGGAGGGCAATTCACCCCTCCACTTT CASRGPGEGNSPLHF TRBV6-1 few TRBJ1-6 .
TGTGCCAGCAGCCTCCCTCAAGGCCAGGACCATCGGACCGGGGAGCTGTTTTTT CASSLPQGQDHRTGELFF TRBV11-2 . TRBJ2-2 .
TGTGCCAGCAGTGATTCCGGGGAGCTGTTTTTT CASSDSGELFF TRBV25-1 many TRBJ2-2 .
TGTGCTAGTGGTTTACGGGACCGCTCCGAGCAGTACTTC CASGLRDRSEQYF TRBV12-5 few TRBJ2-7 .
TGCAGCGTTGTTGGGGGACAGGGTACAGATACGCAGTATTTT CSVVGGQGTDTQYF TRBV29-1 . TRBJ2-3 TRBD1
TGTGCCAGCAGCTTCGGGGGGGCCTTTAATGAGCAGTTCTTC CASSFGGAFNEQFF TRBV5-4 few TRBJ2-1 TRBD2
TGTGCCAGCAGCCTCTGGGCCCTCAATCAGCCCCAGCATTTT CASSLWALNQPQHF TRBV12-3/TRBV12-4 . TRBJ1-5 .
TGTGCTAGTGGTTTGGAGGGACCTGGGGAGTTCTTC CASGLEGPGEFF TRBV12-5 . TRBJ2-1 .
TGCGCCAGCACCTGGGACAGGACGGGAACTGAAGCTTTCTTT CASTWDRTGTEAFF TRBV5-1 . TRBJ1-1 TRBD1
TGTGCCAGCAGCTTTTCCGGGGGGAGCTCCTACAATGAGCAGTTCTTC CASSFSGGSSYNEQFF TRBV7-8 many TRBJ2-1 TRBD2
TGTGCCAGCAGTTTACTGGGGACTAAAGAGACCCAGTACTTC CASSLLGTKETQYF TRBV27 few TRBJ2-5 TRBD2
TGCAGTGCTAGGTCTGCAGGGGTTGGAAACACCATATATTTT CSARSAGVGNTIYF TRBV20-1 few TRBJ1-3 .
TGTGCCAGCAGTTCTTCCCGTATAGCGGGGGGGAGCACAGATACGCAGTATTTT CASSSSRIAGGSTDTQYF TRBV28 . TRBJ2-3 TRBD2
TGTGCCAGCAGTCCAACCCGGAGCGGGGAGACCCAGTACTTC CASSPTRSGETQYF TRBV12-3/TRBV12-4 . TRBJ2-5 .
TGTGCCAGCAGTTACGCCACAGGGATGGGAAACACCATATATTTT CASSYATGMGNTIYF TRBV6-5 few TRBJ1-3 .